The rows below give T cell receptor beta chains drawn from one sample of a study of early T cells in non-severe SARS-CoV-2 infection. TCRdb analysed the 5' RACE reads with MiXCR anew, one entry per CDR3 protein. The repertoire holds more than 80,000 distinct CDR3 sequences, with about 11% as singletons. Material: whole blood. The receptor set was obtained from an adult who was a healthcare worker with PCR-confirmed SARS-CoV-2 infection or an uninfected control (not recorded which). The CDR3 runs from the conserved cysteine through the conserved F or W. The D gene is left open where the match is weak. Clone size is shown for a subset of rows, as once, few, many or a class of expanded clone.

v_call,clone_size,j_call,d_call,cdr3_aa,cdr3_nt
TRBV12-3/TRBV12-4,NA,TRBJ2-7,TRBD2,CASTPGLAEPNSYEQYF,TGTGCCAGCACCCCCGGACTAGCTGAACCTAACTCCTACGAGCAGTACTTC
TRBV28,many,TRBJ1-2,NA,CAIEARVNYGYTF,TGTGCCATCGAGGCCAGGGTTAACTATGGCTACACCTTC
TRBV5-6,NA,TRBJ1-5,NA,CASSRRPGGNQPQHF,TGTGCCAGCAGCCGGCGCCCGGGAGGCAATCAGCCCCAGCATTTT
TRBV5-1,few,TRBJ1-2,TRBD1,CASSYDRQGSNYGYTF,TGCGCCAGCAGCTACGATCGACAGGGGTCTAACTATGGCTACACCTTC
TRBV30,NA,TRBJ2-1,TRBD1,CASRSPGQGKDEQFF,TGTGCCTCGAGGTCTCCGGGACAGGGAAAGGATGAGCAGTTCTTC
TRBV6-6,NA,TRBJ2-2,NA,CASSSIRTGELFF,TGTGCCAGCAGTTCGATCCGAACCGGGGAGCTGTTTTTT
TRBV2,many,TRBJ1-2,NA,CASRTGLGNYGYTF,TGTGCCAGCAGAACAGGGTTGGGAAACTATGGCTACACCTTC
TRBV7-6,many,TRBJ2-3,TRBD1,CASSFSPGTGGTDTQYF,TGTGCCAGCAGTTTTTCACCCGGGACAGGGGGCACAGATACGCAGTATTTT
TRBV12-3/TRBV12-4,few,TRBJ2-1,TRBD2,CASSLEAGGPRNEQFF,TGTGCCAGCAGTTTAGAAGCGGGAGGGCCGCGGAATGAGCAGTTCTTC
TRBV6-1,once,TRBJ2-2,NA,CASRWGPGTGELFF,NA
TRBV5-1,few,TRBJ2-5,NA,CASSLLAQGGGETQYF,TGCGCCAGCAGCCTCTTAGCACAGGGAGGGGGAGAGACCCAGTACTTC
TRBV11-1,many,TRBJ1-1,NA,CASSFRQASEAFF,TGTGCCAGCAGCTTTCGACAGGCTAGTGAAGCTTTCTTT
TRBV5-1,many,TRBJ1-1,NA,CASSSDGIEAFF,TGCGCCAGCAGCTCGGACGGTATTGAAGCTTTCTTT
TRBV5-1,NA,TRBJ1-2,NA,CASSLRRGPTGGYTF,TGTGCCAGCAGCTTGCGTCGGGGACCTACCGGGGGCTACACCTTC
TRBV7-2,few,TRBJ1-5,NA,CASSWWKGNQPQHF,TGTGCCAGCAGCTGGTGGAAGGGCAATCAGCCCCAGCATTTT
TRBV4-1,NA,TRBJ2-5,NA,CASSQVEVVETQYF,TGCGCCAGCAGCCAAGTGGAAGTTGTAGAGACCCAGTACTTC
TRBV5-1,few,TRBJ2-7,NA,CASSLGNPVYEQYF,TGCGCCAGCAGCTTGGGGAACCCCGTCTACGAGCAGTACTTC
TRBV6-1,NA,TRBJ1-2,NA,CASSESQSVVYGYTF,TGTGCCAGCAGTGAATCTCAGTCAGTCGTCTATGGCTACACCTTC
TRBV5-6,NA,TRBJ2-7,NA,CASSLSESSYEQYF,TGTGCCAGCAGCTTGTCAGAGAGCTCCTACGAGCAGTACTTC
TRBV4-2,NA,TRBJ2-2,TRBD1,CASSQEPDRGIPGELFF,TGTGCCAGCAGCCAAGAGCCGGACAGGGGAATCCCCGGGGAGCTGTTTTTT
TRBV29-1,NA,TRBJ2-7,TRBD2,CSVDQTSGSEQYF,TGCAGCGTTGACCAAACTAGCGGGAGCGAGCAGTACTTC
TRBV13,few,TRBJ1-6,NA,CASSLGGRYNSPLHF,TGTGCCAGCAGCTTAGGGGGGAGATATAATTCACCCCTCCACTTT
TRBV28,many,TRBJ1-5,NA,CASSLGYRGQPQHF,TGTGCCAGCAGTTTAGGGTATCGGGGGCAGCCCCAGCATTTT
TRBV7-9,few,TRBJ2-1,NA,CASSLENGQFF,TGTGCCAGCAGCTTAGAAAACGGGCAGTTCTTC
TRBV7-9,NA,TRBJ2-7,TRBD1,CASSPNRDRYEQYF,TGTGCCAGCAGTCCGAACAGGGACAGGTACGAGCAGTACTTC
TRBV5-5,NA,TRBJ2-1,TRBD2,CASSLVSGEGDNEQFF,TGTGCCAGCAGCTTGGTTTCTGGGGAGGGCGACAATGAGCAGTTCTTC
TRBV5-5,many,TRBJ2-6,NA,CASSDRFSGANVLTF,TGTGCCAGCAGCGACCGCTTCTCTGGGGCCAACGTCCTGACTTTC
TRBV29-1,NA,TRBJ2-1,TRBD2,CSGSSGYNEQFF,TGCAGCGGATCTAGCGGCTACAATGAGCAGTTCTTC
TRBV6-4,NA,TRBJ2-1,TRBD1,CASSDRTGDEQFF,TGTGCCAGCAGTGACCGGACAGGGGATGAGCAGTTCTTC
TRBV7-6,few,TRBJ2-3,TRBD2,CASSPGGGRGDTQYF,TGTGCCAGCAGCCCCGGGGGGGGGCGAGGAGATACGCAGTATTTT
TRBV5-1,NA,TRBJ2-7,TRBD2,CASSWGLALLEGGEQYF,TGCGCCAGCAGCTGGGGACTAGCGCTATTAGAGGGAGGCGAGCAGTACTTC
TRBV10-3,NA,TRBJ2-7,TRBD2,CAISEKTSGPEQYF,TGTGCCATCAGTGAGAAGACTAGCGGGCCCGAGCAGTACTTC
TRBV12-3/TRBV12-4,many,TRBJ1-2,NA,CASSLGDPLGDYGYTF,TGTGCCAGCAGTTTAGGGGACCCCTTGGGGGACTATGGCTACACCTTC
TRBV24-1,many,TRBJ2-1,TRBD1,CATSDPGQAADEQFF,TGTGCCACCAGTGATCCGGGACAGGCGGCGGATGAGCAGTTCTTC
TRBV21-1,NA,TRBJ1-2,NA,CASSKEARRGYGYTF,TGTGCCAGCAGCAAAGAGGCCAGGCGGGGCTATGGCTACACCTTC
TRBV5-1,few,TRBJ1-5,TRBD1,CASSLEGAAQPQHF,TGCGCCAGCAGCTTGGAGGGGGCGGCTCAGCCCCAGCATTTT
TRBV7-9,many,TRBJ1-2,NA,CASSRGPTYGYTF,TGTGCCAGCAGCAGAGGACCGACCTATGGCTACACCTTC
TRBV28,many,TRBJ2-7,TRBD1,CASSGKDRLSYEQYF,TGTGCCAGCAGTGGCAAGGACAGGCTATCCTACGAGCAGTACTTC
TRBV3-1,few,TRBJ2-7,NA,CASSQIELYEQYF,TGTGCCAGCAGCCAGATAGAGCTCTACGAGCAGTACTTC
TRBV12-3/TRBV12-4,many,TRBJ1-2,NA,CASSLSGKGYTF,TGTGCCAGCAGTTTATCAGGGAAGGGCTACACCTTC
TRBV4-2,many,TRBJ1-4,NA,CASSQEPQQGTNEKLFF,TGTGCCAGCAGCCAAGAGCCCCAACAGGGTACTAATGAAAAACTGTTTTTT
TRBV6-6,many,TRBJ1-5,NA,CASSYNGRGAPRHF,TGTGCCAGCAGTTACAACGGTCGCGGGGCCCCAAGGCATTTT
TRBV12-3/TRBV12-4,few,TRBJ2-5,NA,CASSFPGTQETQYF,TGTGCCAGCAGTTTTCCCGGGACCCAAGAGACCCAGTACTTC
TRBV6-5,once,TRBJ2-2,TRBD1,CASSYLTGIGELFF,TGTGCCAGCAGTTACTTGACAGGGATCGGGGAGCTGTTTTTT
TRBV7-9,many,TRBJ2-3,NA,CASSLSGVDTQYF,TGTGCCAGCAGCCTCTCAGGGGTGGATACGCAGTATTTT
TRBV7-9,NA,TRBJ2-1,NA,CASSTAGPSYNEQFF,TGTGCCAGCAGCACTGCAGGGCCCTCCTACAATGAGCAGTTCTTC
TRBV5-1,few,TRBJ2-7,TRBD2,CASSLGLAAMSSYEQYF,TGCGCCAGCAGCTTGGGACTAGCGGCCATGAGCTCCTACGAGCAGTACTTC
TRBV5-1,NA,TRBJ1-1,NA,CASSLEGWTEAFF,TGCGCCAGCAGCTTGGAGGGGTGGACTGAAGCTTTCTTT
TRBV5-1,many,TRBJ1-1,NA,CASSLDRTNTEAFF,TGCGCCAGCAGCTTGGACAGGACGAACACTGAAGCTTTCTTT
TRBV5-1,few,TRBJ2-3,NA,CASSPDSLGGTDTQYF,TGCGCCAGCAGCCCGGACAGCCTCGGGGGGACAGATACGCAGTATTTT
TRBV10-3,few,TRBJ2-5,TRBD1,CAIGDRGNQETQYF,TGTGCCATCGGGGACAGGGGAAACCAAGAGACCCAGTACTTC
TRBV3-1,NA,TRBJ2-2,TRBD2,CASSQGLAGNTGELFF,TGTGCCAGCAGCCAAGGACTAGCGGGTAACACCGGGGAGCTGTTTTTT
TRBV11-1,many,TRBJ2-5,NA,CASSRGPAGQETQYF,TGTGCCAGCAGCCGCGGACCAGCGGGCCAAGAGACCCAGTACTTC
TRBV21-1,NA,TRBJ2-4,NA,CASSRGTVLAKNIQYF,TGTGCCAGCAGCAGGGGGACAGTTCTAGCCAAAAACATTCAGTACTTC
TRBV14,NA,TRBJ2-3,NA,CASSPSHNTQYF,TGTGCCAGCAGCCCCTCCCACAATACGCAGTATTTT
TRBV20-1,NA,TRBJ2-1,TRBD2,CSAGLAGKRYNEQFF,TGCAGTGCCGGACTAGCGGGGAAACGCTACAATGAGCAGTTCTTC
TRBV18,NA,TRBJ2-4,NA,CASSPKNIQYF,TGTGCCAGCTCTCCCAAAAACATTCAGTACTTC
TRBV7-7,NA,TRBJ2-2,TRBD2,CASSSNTGTSVNTGELFF,TGTGCTAGCAGCTCGAATACCGGGACTAGCGTGAACACCGGGGAGCTGTTTTTT
TRBV30,NA,TRBJ2-3,NA,CAWSKGTDTQYF,TGTGCCTGGAGTAAAGGGACAGATACGCAGTATTTT
TRBV7-3,few,TRBJ2-2,TRBD1,CASSRDRGGTGELFF,TGTGCCAGCAGCCGGGACAGGGGAGGCACCGGGGAGCTGTTTTTT